The clone carrying this TCR beta chain appeared a single time. This CDR3 is 13 amino acids long. Trimming left V 10 bases short and J 6 bases short, with 18 bases between. Germline V lookup: CDR1 SNHLY, CDR2 FYNNEI. This sample is part of a study of technical replicates of blood from a handful of donors. Some clones are missing from TCRdb's copy, which holds only in-frame ones; the method was immunoSEQ multiplex PCR. This sample has under 50,000 clones, with approximately 96% found just once. The source is a human donor in good health. Sequencing input: T cells isolated from PBMCs. This sequence joins TRBV2 and TRBJ1-1; weak D call: TRBD1 (6 bases). In DNA, the CDR3 is TGTGCCATTGTTCTCGGGGGGCATGCTGAAGCTTTCTTT. It translates to CAIVLGGHAEAFF.